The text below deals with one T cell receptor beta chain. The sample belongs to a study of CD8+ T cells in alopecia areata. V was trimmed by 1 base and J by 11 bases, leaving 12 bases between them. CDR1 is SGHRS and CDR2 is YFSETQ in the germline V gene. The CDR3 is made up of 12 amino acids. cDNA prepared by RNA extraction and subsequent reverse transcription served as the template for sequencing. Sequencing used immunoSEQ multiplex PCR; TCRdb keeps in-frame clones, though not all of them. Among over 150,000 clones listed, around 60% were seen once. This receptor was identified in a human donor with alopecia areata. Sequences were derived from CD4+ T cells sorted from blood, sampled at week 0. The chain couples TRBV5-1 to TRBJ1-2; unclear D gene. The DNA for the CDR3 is TGCGCCAGCAGCTTGACGGCCTCGGAATACACCTTC. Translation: CASSLTASEYTF. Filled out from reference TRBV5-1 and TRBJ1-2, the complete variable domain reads KAGVTQTPRYLIKTRGQQVTLSCSPISGHRSVSWYQQTPGQGLQFLFEYFSETQRNKGNFPGRFSGRQFSNSRSEMNVSTLELGDSALYLCASSLTASEYTFGSGTRLTVV.